The 25 T cell receptor beta chains below come from one sample, sequenced in a study of blood T cell repertoires in COVID-19. The method was immunoSEQ multiplex PCR; TCRdb's version includes in-frame clones alone and lacks a portion of them. The sample shows a few hundred thousand clones, more than 65% of them seen only once. Sequencing was done on a sample of peripheral blood. The receptors stem from a woman aged 18-35 years with acute or convalescent COVID-19.

This chain connects TRBV30 to TRBJ1-1, with D maybe TRBD1 (6 bases). This CDR3 spans 15 amino acids. With 4 bases removed from V and 0 bases from J, the gap between germline ends came to 15 bases. Germline V gene lookup returns CDR1 GTSNPN and CDR2 SVGIG (reference sequence). Written as DNA, the CDR3 is TGTGCCTGGAAAAAAACAGGGCCCATGAACACTGAAGCTTTCTTT. Translating gives CAWKKTGPMNTEAFF.

The chain couples TRBV28 to TRBJ2-7; 13 nucleotides align to TRBD2. The trim removed 3 bases at V and 1 base at J, leaving 3 bases unmatched. CDR3 length: 16 residues. Germline V gene sequence: CDR1 MDHEN, CDR2 SYDVKM. The DNA for the CDR3 is TGTGCCAGCAGTTTGATACTAGCGGGAGGGTCCTACGAGCAGTACTTC. Translated, it gives CASSLILAGGSYEQYF.

The V gene is TRBV11-2, the J gene TRBJ2-3, with TRBD2 identical over 13 bases. V trimming: 5 bases; J trimming: 5 bases; junction bases outside the gene matches: 4. Germline CDR1 and CDR2: SGHAT and FQNNGV. CDR3 length: 15 residues. As DNA, the CDR3 is TGTGCCAGCAGCCAACTAGCGGGAGGGGGAGATACGCAGTATTTT. The encoded protein is CASSQLAGGGDTQYF. The variable domain in full, completed from reference TRBV11-2 and TRBJ2-3, reads EAGVAQSPRYKIIEKRQSVAFWCNPISGHATLYWYQQILGQGPKLLIQFQNNGVVDDSQLPKDRFSAERLKGVDSTLKIQPAKLEDSAVYLCASSQLAGGGDTQYFGPGTRLTVL.

This chain joins TRBV4-3 and TRBJ2-6, with D possibly TRBD2 on 6 matching bases. This CDR3 region has 21 residues. Germline CDR1 reads LGHNA; CDR2 reads YSLEER. Trimming shortened V by 1 base and J by 0 bases, and 22 bases separated the two germline ends. The CDR3 sequence: CASSQGTTLFNLNSGANVLTF. CDR3 coding DNA: TGCGCCAGCAGCCAAGGGACTACACTGTTTAACCTTAACTCTGGGGCCAACGTCCTGACTTTC.

The V call is TRBV19, the J call TRBJ2-1, with D tentatively TRBD2 (5 bases). The CDR3 runs 15 residues. Between the trimmed V and J ends, which lost 2 bases and 2 bases, there was a span of 10 bases. Germline CDR1 reads LNHDA; CDR2 reads SQIVND (reference sequence). The CDR3: CASSISGFPYNEQFF. CDR3 DNA: TGTGCCAGTAGTATATCGGGGTTCCCCTACAATGAGCAGTTCTTC.

The genes are TRBV6-4 and TRBJ2-7, with 11 bases fitting TRBD2. CDR3 length: 15 residues. J was trimmed by 1 base and V by 6 bases; bases with no gene match: 5. The germline V gene has CDR1 MRHNA and CDR2 SNTAGT. The CDR3 reads CASSLLAGESYEQYF. CDR3 in DNA: TGTGCCAGCAGCTTACTAGCGGGAGAGTCCTACGAGCAGTACTTC.

The rearrangement joins TRBV2 to TRBJ1-3, with TRBD1 as a possible D gene (6 bases). The ends were cut back, 10 bases at V and 2 bases at J, with 15 bases in the middle. CDR1 and CDR2 (germline): SNHLY, FYNNEI. The length of the CDR3 is 14 residues. The CDR3 bases are TGTGCCAATACAGAACAGGGAGCTGGAAACACCATATATTTT. Amino acid sequence: CANTEQGAGNTIYF.

J is TRBJ2-7 and V is TRBV6-5, with TRBD2 matching over 7 bases. There are 12 residues in the CDR3. Germline V gene sequence: CDR1 MNHEY, CDR2 SVGAGI. With V trimmed by 1 base and J by 7 bases, 1 base remained unmatched. The CDR3 DNA reads TGTGCCAGCAGTTACTTGGGGGGGGAGCAGTACTTC. Residues: CASSYLGGEQYF.

This clone was seen only once. The gene calls are TRBV18 and TRBJ2-1; TRBD2 might be the D (6 bases). Trimming removed 2 bases at V and 6 bases at J, with 14 bases between. Germline-derived CDR1 and CDR2 are KGHSH and LQKENI. This CDR3 region has 15 residues. The CDR3 loop is CASSPISGGPNEQFF. DNA of the CDR3: TGTGCCAGCTCACCAATCAGCGGAGGGCCCAATGAGCAGTTCTTC. The variable domain in full, with the rest retrieved from reference TRBV18 and TRBJ2-1, is NAGVMQNPRHLVRRRGQEARLRCSPMKGHSHVYWYRQLPEEGLKFMVYLQKENIIDESGMPKERFSAEFPKEGPSILRIQQVVRGDSAAYFCASSPISGGPNEQFFGPGTRLTVL.

The rearrangement links TRBV7-9 to TRBJ2-1; no clear D. V dropped 4 bases and J dropped 6 bases, with 10 bases sitting between them. CDR3 length: 13 amino acids. Germline V gives CDR1 SEHNR, CDR2 FQNEAQ (reference sequence). CDR3 amino acids: CASSSPTGNEQFF. The CDR3, as DNA: TGTGCCAGCAGCTCCCCCACGGGCAATGAGCAGTTCTTC.

V gene TRBV7-9 combines with J gene TRBJ2-7, with D uncertain. The germline V gene has CDR1 SEHNR and CDR2 FQNEAQ (reference sequence). The CDR3 covers 14 residues. The ends were cut back, 4 bases at V and 2 bases at J, with 12 bases in the middle. The CDR3 here is CASSSSGGAYEQYF. The DNA of the CDR3 is TGTGCCAGCAGCTCCTCGGGTGGTGCCTACGAGCAGTACTTC.

This chain uses TRBV10-3 with TRBJ1-5; 7 bases map to TRBD1. The V gene end was trimmed by 2 bases and the J gene end by 6 bases; junction bases not matched to a gene: 10. Germline V gene sequence: CDR1 ENHRY, CDR2 SYGVKD. The CDR3 runs 16 residues. CDR3 residues: CAISEGRQGGRQPQHF. CDR3 DNA: TGTGCCATCAGTGAGGGACGACAGGGTGGACGTCAGCCCCAGCATTTT.

This rearrangement joins TRBV2 to TRBJ1-5; TRBD1 is a possible D gene (6 bases). With 7 bases removed from V and 5 bases from J, the gap between germline ends came to 24 bases. There are 17 residues in the CDR3. The germline gives CDR1 SNHLY, CDR2 FYNNEI. CDR3 loop: CASMLSLGRGADQPQHF. CDR3 sequence (DNA): TGTGCCAGCATGCTTTCATTGGGTCGGGGGGCCGATCAGCCCCAGCATTTT.

The genes are TRBV6-5 and TRBJ1-1; 10 bases are shared with TRBD1. The CDR3 is made up of 15 amino acids. Per germline, CDR1 MNHEY and CDR2 SVGAGI. The ends lost 0 bases at V and 7 bases at J; junction bases unmatched: 5. The CDR3: CASSYSGTGAFEAFF. CDR3 nucleotides: TGTGCCAGCAGTTACTCAGGGACAGGGGCTTTTGAAGCTTTCTTT.

The rearrangement uses TRBV19 and TRBJ1-2, with 7 bases fitting TRBD1. The CDR3 has 15 amino acids. The V gene end was trimmed by 7 bases and the J gene end by 2 bases; junction bases not matched to a gene: 10. Germline V gene lookup returns CDR1 LNHDA and CDR2 SQIVND (reference sequence). CDR3 sequence (DNA): TGTGCCAGTACCTCGGGGACAGCTATGAACTATGGCTACACCTTC. It specifies CASTSGTAMNYGYTF.

V gene TRBV27 combines with J gene TRBJ2-2, with TRBD2 matching 11 bases. V was clipped by 0 bases and J by 6 bases; unmatched bases: 12. Germline V gives CDR1 MNHEY, CDR2 SMNVEV (reference sequence). The CDR3 spans 19 residues. The DNA for the CDR3 is TGTGCCAGCAGTTTATCGGTCCTAGCGGGAGGAGGGAGGGCCGGGGAGCTGTTTTTT. Residues: CASSLSVLAGGGRAGELFF.

The CDR3 nucleotides read TGTGCCAGCAGCTCACTAGGGACTAGCGATGAATTCACAGATACGCAGTATTTT. As protein: CASSSLGTSDEFTDTQYF. This chain connects TRBV7-3 to TRBJ2-3; TRBD2 matches 10 bases. Trimming removed 4 bases from V and 2 bases from J; junction bases left unmatched: 12. The CDR3 is 18 amino acids. Per germline, CDR1 SGHTA and CDR2 FQGTGA. Full variable domain (outside the CDR3, taken from reference TRBV7-3 and TRBJ2-3): GAGVSQTPSNKVTEKGKYVELRCDPISGHTALYWYRQSLGQGPEFLIYFQGTGAADDSGLPNDRFFAVRPEGSVSTLKIQRTERGDSAVYLCASSSLGTSDEFTDTQYFGPGTRLTVL.

This clone was detected a few times. The chain couples TRBV4-3 to TRBJ1-5; TRBD1 is a possible D gene (6 bases). Trimming removed 1 base at V and 6 bases at J, with 22 bases between. Germline values: CDR1 LGHNA, CDR2 YSLEER. The CDR3 is 18 residues long. The CDR3 spells CASSQAGTRSVGGQPQHF. Here the CDR3 DNA reads TGCGCCAGCAGCCAAGCCGGGACAAGGTCTGTTGGGGGTCAGCCCCAGCATTTT.

This clone was seen at least ten times. The chain couples TRBV10-3 to TRBJ2-5, with 7 bases identical to TRBD2. This CDR3 is 14 amino acids long. Germline lookup yields CDR1 ENHRY and CDR2 SYGVKD. The V gene end was trimmed by 6 bases and the J gene end by 3 bases; junction bases not matched to a gene: 7. The CDR3 DNA follows: TGTGCCATCAGGGCTAGCGGACCAGAAGAGACCCAGTACTTC. Protein sequence: CAIRASGPEETQYF.

This clone was counted ten times or more. The chain carries TRBV7-2 and TRBJ1-3; 9 bases agree with TRBD1. Germline V CDR1 and CDR2: SGHTA, FQGNSA. The ends lost 5 bases at V and 4 bases at J; junction bases unmatched: 12. The length of the CDR3 is 17 residues. CDR3: CASSRQRYTGGGNTIYF. CDR3 nucleotide sequence: TGTGCCAGCAGCCGCCAGAGGTATACAGGGGGCGGAAACACCATATATTTT.

This clone was found once. The V and J genes are TRBV5-6 and TRBJ2-1; 13 bases agree with TRBD2. Germline loops: CDR1 SGHDT, CDR2 YYEEEE. The trim removed 5 bases at V and 5 bases at J, leaving 7 bases unmatched. The CDR3 covers 16 residues. For the CDR3, the DNA is TGTGCCAGCAGACGACGCGGGACTAGCGGGAACAATGAGCAGTTCTTC. Amino acid sequence: CASRRRGTSGNNEQFF.

The V gene is TRBV23-1, the J gene TRBJ2-7; perhaps TRBD2 as D (6 bases). TRBV23-1 is noted as an ORF with a role that remains uncertain. The length of the CDR3 is 13 residues. The ends were cut back, 6 bases at V and 4 bases at J, with 13 bases in the middle. The chain's CDR3 is CASRPGLIYEQYF. CDR3 DNA sequence: TGCGCCAGCAGGCCGGGACTCATATACGAGCAGTACTTC.

V is TRBV5-6 and J is TRBJ1-3; no definite D call. Per germline, CDR1 SGHDT and CDR2 YYEEEE. The CDR3 spans 14 residues. Trimming stripped 0 bases from V and 16 bases from J, with 20 bases between. The CDR3 DNA follows: TGTGCCAGCAGCTTGGCCGGGAGTGGACCTTCCAGGTATTTT. It is translated as CASSLAGSGPSRYF. The whole variable domain, remainder taken from reference TRBV5-6 and TRBJ1-3, is DAGVTQSPTHLIKTRGQQVTLRCSPKSGHDTVSWYQQALGQGPQFIFQYYEEEERQRGNFPDRFSGHQFPNYSSELNVNALLLGDSALYLCASSLAGSGPSRYFGEGSWLTVV.

This clone was observed a single time. The rearrangement joins TRBV6-2 or TRBV6-3 to TRBJ2-7, with 9 bases aligning to TRBD2. CDR1 and CDR2 from the germline V gene are MNHEY and SVGEGT. V gave up 6 bases and J gave up 4 bases; unmatched junction bases: 13. There are 16 residues in the CDR3. DNA for the CDR3: TGTGCCAGCAGCCCCGATTTGGCTAGCGGGAATTACGAGCAGTACTTC. Protein sequence: CASSPDLASGNYEQYF.

The chain joins TRBV7-9 to TRBJ2-5, with TRBD2 as a possible D gene (6 bases). V was pared by 3 bases and J by 0 bases, with 8 bases between. The CDR3 is made up of 14 amino acids. Germline CDR1 reads SEHNR; CDR2 reads FQNEAQ (reference sequence). CDR3 bases: TGTGCCAGCAGCTTTACTAGCTACCAAGAGACCCAGTACTTC. It translates to CASSFTSYQETQYF.